This entry lists 23 T cell receptor beta chains sequenced from one sample in a study of T cell responses to AZD1222 COVID-19 vaccine. Libraries were prepared by immunoSEQ multiplex PCR; TCRdb keeps only in-frame clonotypes and omits some of them. The sample has 160,000 or so clones, approximately 94% seen once. The source was peripheral blood, collected 28 days after the second AZD1222 dose. These receptors came from an adult who received the AZD1222 COVID-19 vaccine.

The rearrangement uses TRBV27 and TRBJ2-1; 9 nucleotides align to TRBD2. V lost 4 bases and J lost 7; bases outside the gene matches: 8. This CDR3 comprises 15 residues. From germline, CDR1 is MNHEY and CDR2 SMNVEV (reference sequence). The CDR3 is CASSYGTSPTNEQFF. Written as DNA, the CDR3 is TGTGCCAGCAGTTATGGGACTAGCCCCACGAATGAGCAGTTCTTC.

The chain employs TRBV7-2 and TRBJ1-2; D not certain. This CDR3 is built from 11 residues. With 6 bases removed from V and 8 bases from J, the gap between germline ends came to 10 bases. The germline V gene has CDR1 SGHTA and CDR2 FQGNSA. The CDR3 sequence: CASSSWEGYTF. CDR3 nucleotides: TGTGCCAGCAGTTCCTGGGAAGGCTACACCTTC.

This chain links TRBV14 with TRBJ1-6; D gene ambiguous. The germline V gene has CDR1 SGHDN and CDR2 FVKESK. This CDR3 region has 12 residues. Trimming cost V 4 bases and J 7 bases, with 5 bases left between them. The chain's CDR3 is CASSRQNSPLHF. The CDR3 DNA reads as TGTGCCAGCAGCCGACAAAATTCACCCCTCCACTTT.

This clone has just a few counts. The V call is TRBV12-2, the J call TRBJ2-7; TRBD2 is the table's D call and was not checked against the DNA. TRBV12-2 is given as a pseudogene. The CDR3 has 17 residues. The CDR3 is CASRFSAGGEVSYEQYF. In nucleotides, the CDR3 is TGTGCAAGTCGCTTCTCCGCCGGGGGGGAAGTGTCCTACGAGCAGTACTTC.

This chain joins TRBV10-2 and TRBJ1-5; the D is unclear. V lost 8 bases and J 6 bases, leaving 14 bases between the germline ends. This CDR3 spans 13 amino acids. Germline CDR1 is WSHSY and CDR2 is SAAADI. CDR3 sequence: CASSESWGQPQHF. The CDR3 nucleotides are TGCGCCAGCTCTGAAAGTTGGGGTCAGCCCCAGCATTTT.

The chain joins TRBV6-1 to TRBJ1-1; D gene ambiguous. The V and J ends lost 2 bases and 4 bases respectively, with 5 bases between them. Germline assignment: CDR1 MNHNS and CDR2 SASEGT. The CDR3 is 12 residues long. The CDR3 here is CASSERGTEAFF. For the CDR3, the DNA is TGTGCCAGCAGTGAACGCGGCACTGAAGCTTTCTTT.

V gene TRBV29-1 combines with J gene TRBJ1-2, with D hard to call. This CDR3 is built from 15 residues. CDR1 and CDR2 from the germline V gene are SQVTM and ANQGSEA. The V end was cut by 6 bases, the J end by 3 bases, with 20 bases between. This chain's CDR3 is CSVYGVPYMDYGYTF. In DNA form, the CDR3 reads TGCAGCGTATATGGGGTCCCGTATATGGACTATGGCTACACCTTC. Drawing the rest from reference TRBV29-1 and TRBJ1-2, the complete variable domain is SAVISQKPSRDICQRGTSLTIQCQVDSQVTMMFWYRQQPGQSLTLIATANQGSEATYESGFVIDKFPISRPNLTFSTLTVSNMSPEDSSIYLCSVYGVPYMDYGYTFGSGTRLTVV.

The gene calls are TRBV19 and TRBJ1-1, with TRBD1 as a possible D gene (5 bases). V lost 3 bases, J lost 5 bases, and 7 bases lay in between. Per germline, CDR1 LNHDA and CDR2 SQIVND (reference sequence). The CDR3 spans 12 residues. The CDR3 coding sequence is TGTGCCAGTAGTATTGAGGGGACTGAAGCTTTCTTT. Amino acid sequence: CASSIEGTEAFF.

V is TRBV28 and J is TRBJ1-2; D perhaps matches TRBD1 (5 bases). CDR3 length: 14 amino acids. V lost 5 bases and J lost 5, with 15 bases in between. The germline V gene has CDR1 MDHEN and CDR2 SYDVKM. In DNA form, the CDR3 reads TGTGCCAGCAGTCCCCGCAGGGAGGGGTATGGCTACACCTTC. This codes for CASSPRREGYGYTF.

The chain couples TRBV21-1 to TRBJ2-7; TRBD2, the D gene given by the table, was not confirmed from the DNA. TRBV21-1 is a known pseudogene. The CDR3 is 16 residues long. The CDR3 protein is CASSEGLARNPHEQYF. The CDR3 DNA follows: TGTGCCAGCAGCGAAGGACTAGCACGAAACCCCCACGAGCAGTACTTC.

This chain connects TRBV6-5 to TRBJ2-1; D unclear. The CDR3 totals 15 residues. Germline assignment: CDR1 MNHEY and CDR2 SVGAGI. The V and J ends lost 5 bases and 1 base respectively, with 12 bases between them. CDR3 residues: CASSIKLGSYNEQFF. As DNA, the CDR3 is TGTGCCAGCAGTATCAAGTTAGGATCCTACAATGAGCAGTTCTTC.

V and J are TRBV18 and TRBJ2-7; D possibly corresponds to TRBD1 (6 bases). V gave up 5 bases and J gave up 4 bases, with 9 bases separating them. The CDR3 is made up of 12 amino acids. Germline values: CDR1 KGHSH, CDR2 LQKENI. Here the CDR3 DNA reads TGTGCCAGCTCAAACAGGGAATACGAGCAGTACTTC. Its protein is CASSNREYEQYF.

This chain joins TRBV7-9 and TRBJ1-2, with 7 positions matching TRBD1. The CDR3 has 14 amino acids. V shed 4 bases and J 5 bases; nucleotides not matched to a gene: 7. The germline gives CDR1 SEHNR, CDR2 FQNEAQ (reference sequence). Here the CDR3 DNA reads TGTGCCAGCAGCTCCACCGGGACAGCGTATGGCTACACCTTC. It codes for CASSSTGTAYGYTF.

This chain links TRBV27 with TRBJ1-4; D is unresolved. V dropped 0 bases and J dropped 7 bases, with 12 bases sitting between them. Germline-derived CDR1 and CDR2 are MNHEY and SMNVEV (reference sequence). CDR3 length: 15 residues. CDR3 DNA sequence: TGTGCCAGCAGTTTATCAGGGATCCATGGTGAAAAACTGTTTTTT. Translation: CASSLSGIHGEKLFF.

Here the CDR3 DNA reads TGCAGTGCTAGTCTTCGCGGCATTGGATATGGCTACACCTTC. It encodes CSASLRGIGYGYTF. The gene calls are TRBV20-1 and TRBJ1-2; D not resolved. Trimming took 3 bases from V and 5 from J, leaving 16 bases between them. The CDR3 spans 14 residues. CDR1 and CDR2 (germline): DFQATT, SNEGSKA (reference sequence).

The V and J genes are TRBV6-5 and TRBJ2-1, with D perhaps TRBD2 (5 bases). The V end was cut by 9 bases, the J end by 0 bases, with 12 bases between. The CDR3 loop spans 14 amino acids. The germline V gene encodes CDR1 MNHEY and CDR2 SVGAGI. CDR3 loop: CASWTGSSYNEQFF. As DNA, the CDR3 is TGTGCCAGTTGGACGGGGAGCTCCTACAATGAGCAGTTCTTC.

About this clone: The identical CDR3 is also encoded by other nucleotide sequences in the sample. The genes are TRBV30 and TRBJ1-1; no firm D call. The germline V and J ends were trimmed by 0 bases and 1 base, with 6 bases remaining between them. Germline CDR1 and CDR2: GTSNPN and SVGIG (reference sequence). The CDR3 has 13 residues. In nucleotides, the CDR3 is TGTGCCTGGAGTGTACGAGGGAACACTGAAGCTTTCTTT. Encoded protein: CAWSVRGNTEAFF. Together with reference TRBV30 and TRBJ1-1, the CDR3 gives the full variable domain: SQTIHQWPATLVQPVGSPLSLECTVEGTSNPNLYWYRQAAGRGLQLLFYSVGIGQISSEVPQNLSASRPQDRQFILSSKKLLLSDSGFYLCAWSVRGNTEAFFGQGTRLTVV.

The rearrangement uses TRBV4-1 and TRBJ1-3; D call uncertain. Germline V gene data show CDR1 as MGHRA and CDR2 as YSYEKL. V was trimmed by 1 base and J by 2 bases, leaving 9 bases between them. The CDR3 sequence is 15 residues long. CDR3 DNA: TGCGCCAGCAGCCAAGTGCCAGGACCTGGAAACACCATATATTTT. This encodes CASSQVPGPGNTIYF.

This chain joins TRBV18 and TRBJ2-1, with TRBD1 matching over 7 bases. V lost 0 bases and J lost 4; bases outside the gene matches: 6. The CDR3 extends over 16 amino acids. Germline V gives CDR1 KGHSH, CDR2 LQKENI. The CDR3 here is CASSPPGIRGYNEQFF. CDR3 DNA sequence: TGTGCCAGCTCACCACCCGGTATCAGGGGGTACAATGAGCAGTTCTTC. The full variable domain, with the rest looked up from reference TRBV18 and TRBJ2-1, is NAGVMQNPRHLVRRRGQEARLRCSPMKGHSHVYWYRQLPEEGLKFMVYLQKENIIDESGMPKERFSAEFPKEGPSILRIQQVVRGDSAAYFCASSPPGIRGYNEQFFGPGTRLTVL.

The chain joins TRBV30 to TRBJ2-3; D gene ambiguous. This CDR3 region has 15 residues. CDR1 GTSNPN and CDR2 SVGIG come from the germline V gene (reference sequence). Trimming pared 0 bases from V and 0 bases from J, leaving 10 bases between. CDR3 nucleotide sequence: TGTGCCTGGAGTGTTTTGGGCAGTAGCACAGATACGCAGTATTTT. Translation gives CAWSVLGSSTDTQYF.

The rearrangement uses TRBV27 and TRBJ2-7; no firm D call. Germline V lookup: CDR1 MNHEY, CDR2 SMNVEV (reference sequence). This CDR3 is built from 14 residues. Between the trimmed V and J ends, which lost 5 bases and 2 bases, there was a span of 13 bases. Here the CDR3 reads CASSPLSAAYEQYF. The CDR3, as DNA: TGTGCCAGCAGTCCCCTCAGCGCGGCCTACGAGCAGTACTTC.

The chain couples TRBV7-2 to TRBJ1-2; a possible D gene is TRBD1 (5 bases). CDR3 length equals 14 residues. From germline, CDR1 is SGHTA and CDR2 FQGNSA. Trimming removed 5 bases from V and 5 bases from J, with 15 bases in between. The CDR3 protein is CASSPFSGRYGYTF. CDR3 coding DNA: TGTGCCAGCAGCCCATTCTCGGGGCGGTATGGCTACACCTTC.

The rearrangement joins TRBV7-9 to TRBJ1-1, with D perhaps TRBD1 (5 bases). V lost 1 base, J lost 5 bases, and 11 bases lay in between. Germline loops: CDR1 SEHNR, CDR2 FQNEAQ (reference sequence). This CDR3 has 14 residues. CDR3 loop: CASSLEDTRTEAFF. CDR3 DNA: TGTGCCAGCAGCTTAGAGGACACGAGGACTGAAGCTTTCTTT.